The present TCR beta chain was sequenced within a study of blood T cell repertoires in COVID-19. CDR3 length: 18 amino acids. Per germline, CDR1 SNHLY and CDR2 FYNNEI. The germline V and J ends were trimmed by 3 bases and 4 bases, with 19 bases remaining between them. Some clones are missing from TCRdb's copy, which holds only in-frame ones; the method was immunoSEQ multiplex PCR. The sample lists around 62,000 clones; roughly 90% were seen once. The count of this clone is one. The sequenced material came from peripheral blood. This receptor was identified in a human donor in a cohort sampled during active COVID-19. The chain uses TRBV2 and TRBJ2-6; the D gene is possibly TRBD2 (6 bases). The CDR3 loop reads CASSDGGVPLLGANVLTF. The CDR3 bases are TGTGCCAGCAGTGATGGAGGGGTACCCCTCTTGGGGGCCAACGTCCTGACTTTC.